The rows below give T cell receptor beta chains drawn from one sample of a study of blood T cell repertoires in COVID-19. Sequenced by immunoSEQ multiplex PCR; TCRdb stores in-frame clones only, minus some. The repertoire consists of approximately 180,000 clones, with more than 65% occurring once and the leading ten covering approximately 16%. Material for sequencing was PBMCs or T cells enriched from blood (not recorded which). These receptors were obtained from a middle-aged man who had recovered from COVID-19. The CDR3 runs from the conserved cysteine through the conserved F or W. A D gene is named only where the DNA matches it firmly. Size is omitted from some rows. Given values are once, few, many or a class for expanded clones.

>NA|TRBJ1-1|NA|TRBV12-3/TRBV12-4
TGTGCCAGCACCGACGGGGGGGAAGCTTTCTTT
CASTDGGEAFF
>TRBD2|TRBJ2-3|NA|TRBV6-1
TGTGCCAGCAGTGAACTTCTAGCGGGGGTCCCCAGCACAGATACGCAGTATTTT
CASSELLAGVPSTDTQYF
>NA|TRBJ2-7|NA|TRBV6-5
TGTGCCAGCCGATCCCTCGAGGGAATCGACGAGCAGTACTTC
CASRSLEGIDEQYF
>TRBD1|TRBJ1-5|NA|TRBV5-1
TGCGCCAGCAGCTTAACAGGGGCTCAGCCCCAGCATTTT
CASSLTGAQPQHF
>TRBD1|TRBJ1-2|NA|TRBV6-6
TGTGCCAGCAGTAACCGGGACAGGGTTATTGGCTACACCTTC
CASSNRDRVIGYTF
>TRBD1|TRBJ1-1|once|TRBV10-3
TGTGCCATCAGTGAGACAGGGGCCGAAGCTTTCTTT
CAISETGAEAFF
>TRBD1|TRBJ1-4|NA|TRBV3-1/TRBV3-2
TGTGCCAGCAGCCTGGGACAGCATGGTAATGAAAAACTGTTTTTT
CASSLGQHGNEKLFF
>NA|TRBJ1-4|NA|TRBV3-1/TRBV3-2
TGTGCCAGCAGCCACCGGGGGGTCCCAACTAATGAAAAACTGTTTTTT
CASSHRGVPTNEKLFF
>TRBD1|TRBJ2-7|few|TRBV19
TGTGCCAGTAGTATACTCGGACAGGGATCCTACGAGCAGTACTTC
CASSILGQGSYEQYF
>NA|TRBJ1-5|NA|TRBV19
TGTGCCTCTAAAAGCGATAGGCAGTTTAGCAATCAGCCCCAGCATTTT
CASKSDRQFSNQPQHF
>TRBD2|TRBJ2-1|NA|TRBV5-1
TGCGCCAGCAGCCTTAGCGGGGAGAGCCGCTACAATGAGCAGTTCTTC
CASSLSGESRYNEQFF
>TRBD1|TRBJ1-2|NA|TRBV4-2
TGTGCCAGCAGCCAAGCCGGGACAGGGATCTATGGCTACACCTTC
CASSQAGTGIYGYTF
>NA|TRBJ1-2|NA|TRBV5-5
TGTGCCAGCAGCCGGAGGGAGGGAGCTAACTATGGCTACACCTTC
CASSRREGANYGYTF
>TRBD1|TRBJ1-2|NA|TRBV7-8
TGTGCCAGCAGCTTAGTCGACGACAGGGGCTATGGCTACACCTTC
CASSLVDDRGYGYTF
>NA|TRBJ1-2|NA|TRBV18
TGTGCCAGCTCACAAAGACGGGACTATGGCTACACCTTC
CASSQRRDYGYTF
>NA|TRBJ2-3|few|TRBV7-9
TGTGCCAGCAGCTTGTTGGGGGCCTCTAGCACAGATACGCAGTATTTT
CASSLLGASSTDTQYF
>TRBD1|TRBJ1-2|NA|TRBV5-4
TGTGCCAGCAGCGACAACAGGGGGCGAATCGGCGGCTACACCTTC
CASSDNRGRIGGYTF
>TRBD1|TRBJ1-3|NA|TRBV13
TGTGCCAGCAGCTTAGAACAGGGGGCGCTTAGAGGCTCTGGAAACACCATATATTTT
CASSLEQGALRGSGNTIYF
>NA|TRBJ1-2|NA|TRBV19
TGTGCCAGTAGCCAGAGGGAGGGAAATCTGAGACTATATGGCTACACCTTC
CASSQREGNLRLYGYTF
>TRBD1|TRBJ1-5|NA|TRBV29-1
TGCAGCGTTCGGACAGGGCTCAATCAGCCCCAGCATTTT
CSVRTGLNQPQHF
>NA|TRBJ1-2|NA|TRBV6-1
TGTGCCAGCAGTGAGGCAGGGGACTATGGCTACACCTTC
CASSEAGDYGYTF
>TRBD1|TRBJ2-1|NA|TRBV6-4
TGTGCCAGCAGTGCCGGGACAGGGGGGGGCAATGAGCAGTTCTTC
CASSAGTGGGNEQFF
>NA|TRBJ2-7|NA|TRBV28
TGTGCCAGCACAGGGGGGTCCTACGAGCAGTACTTC
CASTGGSYEQYF
>TRBD2|TRBJ2-2|NA|TRBV7-9
TGTGCCAGCAGCCCCAGTCGGGTAGCGGGGATTAACACCGGGGAGCTGTTTTTT
CASSPSRVAGINTGELFF
>TRBD2|TRBJ2-1|NA|TRBV6-5
TGTGCCACCCGGACTAGCGGGGGCCAATACAATGAGCAGTTCTTC
CATRTSGGQYNEQFF